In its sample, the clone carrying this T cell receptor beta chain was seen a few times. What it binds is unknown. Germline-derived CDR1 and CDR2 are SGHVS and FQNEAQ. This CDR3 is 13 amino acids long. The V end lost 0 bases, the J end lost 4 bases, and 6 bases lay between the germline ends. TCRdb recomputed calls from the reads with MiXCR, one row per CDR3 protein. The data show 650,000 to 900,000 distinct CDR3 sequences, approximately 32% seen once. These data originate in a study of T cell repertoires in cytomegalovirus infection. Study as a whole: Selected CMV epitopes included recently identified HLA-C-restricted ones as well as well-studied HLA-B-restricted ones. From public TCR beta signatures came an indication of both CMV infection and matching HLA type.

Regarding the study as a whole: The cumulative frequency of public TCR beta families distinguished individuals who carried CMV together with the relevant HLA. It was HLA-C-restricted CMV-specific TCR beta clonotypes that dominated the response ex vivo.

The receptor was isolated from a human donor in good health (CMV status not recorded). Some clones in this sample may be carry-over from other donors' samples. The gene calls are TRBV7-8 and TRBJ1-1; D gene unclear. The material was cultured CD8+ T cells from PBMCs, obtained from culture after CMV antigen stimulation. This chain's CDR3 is CASSLAGTTEAFF. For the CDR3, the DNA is TGTGCCAGCAGCTTAGCAGGTACCACTGAAGCTTTCTTT.